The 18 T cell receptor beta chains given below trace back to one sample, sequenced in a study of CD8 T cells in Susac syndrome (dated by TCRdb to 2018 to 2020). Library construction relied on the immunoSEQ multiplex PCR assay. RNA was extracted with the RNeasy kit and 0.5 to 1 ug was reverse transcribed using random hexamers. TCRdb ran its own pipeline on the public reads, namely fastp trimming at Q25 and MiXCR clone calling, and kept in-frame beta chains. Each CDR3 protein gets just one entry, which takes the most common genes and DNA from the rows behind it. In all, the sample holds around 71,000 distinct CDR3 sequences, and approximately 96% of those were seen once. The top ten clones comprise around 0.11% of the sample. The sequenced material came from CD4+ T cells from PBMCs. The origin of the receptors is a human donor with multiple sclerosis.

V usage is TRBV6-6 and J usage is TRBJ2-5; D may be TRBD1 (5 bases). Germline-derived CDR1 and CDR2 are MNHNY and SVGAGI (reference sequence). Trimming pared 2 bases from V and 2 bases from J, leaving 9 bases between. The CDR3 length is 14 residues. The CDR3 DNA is TGTGCCAGCAGTTACGTGACAGATCAAGAGACCCAGTACTTC. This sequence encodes CASSYVTDQETQYF.

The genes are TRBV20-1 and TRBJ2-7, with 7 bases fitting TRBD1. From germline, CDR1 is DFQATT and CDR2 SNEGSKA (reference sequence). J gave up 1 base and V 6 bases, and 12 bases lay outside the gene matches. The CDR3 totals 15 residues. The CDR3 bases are TGCAGTGCCTACATCGGGACAGCCACTTCCTACGAGCAGTACTTC. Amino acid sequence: CSAYIGTATSYEQYF.

Here the CDR3 DNA reads TGCGCCAGCAGCAGGACTAGCGTGGTGTCTGAGCAGTTCTTC. Its translation: CASSRTSVVSEQFF. This chain joins TRBV4-1 and TRBJ2-1; 9 positions agree with TRBD2. V shed 5 bases, J shed 9 bases, and the junction held 8 bases outside the gene matches. CDR3 size: 14 residues. The V gene's germline CDR1 is MGHRA and CDR2 YSYEKL.

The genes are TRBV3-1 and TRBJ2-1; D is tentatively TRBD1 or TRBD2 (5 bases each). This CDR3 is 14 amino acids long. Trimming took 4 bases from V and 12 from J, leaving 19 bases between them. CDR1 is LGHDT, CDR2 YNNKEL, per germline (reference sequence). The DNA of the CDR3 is TGTGCCAGCAGCCTGATTAATACCGGGGCCTTGCAGTTCTTC. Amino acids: CASSLINTGALQFF.

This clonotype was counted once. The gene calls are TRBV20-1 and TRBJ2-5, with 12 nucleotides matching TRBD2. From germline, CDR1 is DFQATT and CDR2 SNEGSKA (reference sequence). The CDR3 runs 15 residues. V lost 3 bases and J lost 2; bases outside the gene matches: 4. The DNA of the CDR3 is TGCAGTGCTAGCAGACTAGCGGGGGCACAAGAGACCCAGTACTTC. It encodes CSASRLAGAQETQYF.

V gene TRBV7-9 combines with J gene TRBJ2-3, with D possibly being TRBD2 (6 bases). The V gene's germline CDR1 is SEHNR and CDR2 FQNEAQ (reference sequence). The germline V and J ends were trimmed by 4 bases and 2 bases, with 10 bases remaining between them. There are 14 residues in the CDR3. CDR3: CASSSGTFTDTQYF. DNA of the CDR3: TGTGCCAGCAGCTCCGGGACTTTCACAGATACGCAGTATTTT.

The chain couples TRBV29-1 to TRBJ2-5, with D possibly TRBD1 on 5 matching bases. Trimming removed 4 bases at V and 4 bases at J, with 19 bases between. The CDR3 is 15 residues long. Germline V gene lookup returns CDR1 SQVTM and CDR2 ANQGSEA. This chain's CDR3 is CSVGAHRSSGETQYF. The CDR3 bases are TGCAGCGTTGGGGCGCACAGGTCCTCGGGAGAGACCCAGTACTTC.

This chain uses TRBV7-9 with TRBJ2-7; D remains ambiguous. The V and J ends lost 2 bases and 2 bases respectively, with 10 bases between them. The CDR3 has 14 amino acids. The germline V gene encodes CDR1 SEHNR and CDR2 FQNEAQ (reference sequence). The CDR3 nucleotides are TGTGCCAGCAGCTTAAATAGCCAAACCTACGAGCAGTACTTC. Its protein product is CASSLNSQTYEQYF.

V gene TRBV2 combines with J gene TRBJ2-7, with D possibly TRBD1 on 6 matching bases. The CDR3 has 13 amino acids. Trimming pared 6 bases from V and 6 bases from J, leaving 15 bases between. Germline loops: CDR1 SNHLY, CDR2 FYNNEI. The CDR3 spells CASRATGKSEQYF. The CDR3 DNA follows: TGTGCCAGCAGGGCCACAGGGAAGAGCGAGCAGTACTTC.

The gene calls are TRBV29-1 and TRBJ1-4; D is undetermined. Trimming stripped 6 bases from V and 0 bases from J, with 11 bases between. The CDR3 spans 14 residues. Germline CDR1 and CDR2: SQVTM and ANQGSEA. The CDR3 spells CSVTGRTTNEKLFF. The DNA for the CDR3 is TGCAGCGTGACCGGACGGACAACTAATGAAAAACTGTTTTTT.

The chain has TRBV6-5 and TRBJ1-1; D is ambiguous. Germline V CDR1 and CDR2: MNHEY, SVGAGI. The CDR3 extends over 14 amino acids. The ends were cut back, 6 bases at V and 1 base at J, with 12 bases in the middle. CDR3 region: CASSSPQGNTEAFF. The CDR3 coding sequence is TGTGCCAGCAGCTCCCCGCAAGGGAACACTGAAGCTTTCTTT.

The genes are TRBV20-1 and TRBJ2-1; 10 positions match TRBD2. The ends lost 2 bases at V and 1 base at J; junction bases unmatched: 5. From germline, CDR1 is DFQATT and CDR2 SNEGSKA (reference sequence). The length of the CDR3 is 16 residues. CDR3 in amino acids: CSARWSSGGSYNEQFF. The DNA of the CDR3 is TGCAGTGCTAGATGGTCTAGCGGGGGATCCTACAATGAGCAGTTCTTC.

The CDR3 sequence is CASSPVAGGRTDTQYF. CDR3 coding DNA: TGTGCCAGCAGTCCCGTAGCGGGGGGGCGGACAGATACGCAGTATTTT. The rearrangement links TRBV7-2 to TRBJ2-3; TRBD2 agrees at 11 bases. The CDR3 length is 16 residues. The V gene's germline CDR1 is SGHTA and CDR2 FQGNSA. The trim removed 6 bases at V and 3 bases at J, leaving 8 bases unmatched.

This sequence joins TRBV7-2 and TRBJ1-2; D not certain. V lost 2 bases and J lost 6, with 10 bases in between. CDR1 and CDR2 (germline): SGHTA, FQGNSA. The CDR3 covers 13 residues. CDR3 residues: CASSLMAGHGYTF. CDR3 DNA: TGTGCCAGCAGCTTAATGGCAGGCCATGGCTACACCTTC.

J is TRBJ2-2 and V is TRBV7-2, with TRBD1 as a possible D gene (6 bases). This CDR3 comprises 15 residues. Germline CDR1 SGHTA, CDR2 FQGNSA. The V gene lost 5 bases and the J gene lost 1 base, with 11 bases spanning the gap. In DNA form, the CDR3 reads TGTGCCAGCAGCGCGACAGGTTTGAACACCGGGGAGCTGTTTTTT. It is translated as CASSATGLNTGELFF.

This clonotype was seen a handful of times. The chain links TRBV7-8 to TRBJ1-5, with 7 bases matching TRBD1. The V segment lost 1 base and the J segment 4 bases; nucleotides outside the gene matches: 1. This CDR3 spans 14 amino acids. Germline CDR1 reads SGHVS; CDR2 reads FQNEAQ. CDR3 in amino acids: CASSLGQGNQPQHF. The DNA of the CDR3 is TGTGCCAGCAGCTTAGGACAGGGAAATCAGCCCCAGCATTTT.

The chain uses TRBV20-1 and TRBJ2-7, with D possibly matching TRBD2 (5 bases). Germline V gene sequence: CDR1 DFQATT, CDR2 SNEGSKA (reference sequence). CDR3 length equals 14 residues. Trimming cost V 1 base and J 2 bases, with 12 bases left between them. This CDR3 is CSARVRTGTYEQYF. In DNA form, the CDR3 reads TGCAGTGCTAGAGTGCGGACGGGAACCTACGAGCAGTACTTC.

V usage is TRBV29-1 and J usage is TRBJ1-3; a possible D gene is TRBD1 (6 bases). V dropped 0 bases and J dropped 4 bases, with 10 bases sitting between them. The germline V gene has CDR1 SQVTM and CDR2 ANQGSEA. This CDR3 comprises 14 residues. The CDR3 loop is CSVEEGAGGNTIYF. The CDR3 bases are TGCAGCGTTGAAGAGGGGGCAGGGGGAAACACCATATATTTT.